This entry describes one T cell receptor (beta chain). Antigen specificity is unknown. From RNA, the CDR3 regions of TCR beta chains were amplified and sequenced. Second-round multiplex PCR followed a first-round RT-PCR using HTBI primers. A single record per CDR3 protein comes from TCRdb applying MiXCR to the multiplex PCR reads. Among over a million distinct CDR3 sequences, roughly 35% were seen once, and the ten largest hold over 8.5%. This sample was included in a study of Graves' ophthalmopathy and Graves' hyperthyroidism. Study results and caveats: With over 85% sensitivity and around 81% specificity, a 13-signature model separated ophthalmopathy from stable hyperthyroidism. Among expanded thyroid clonotypes above 0.001 frequency, most also occurred in blood.

The germline V gene has CDR1 KGHDR and CDR2 SFDVKD. The CDR3 totals 15 residues. After removal of 4 bases from V and 6 bases from J, the junction contained 9 bases not matched to a gene. This receptor was identified in an adult man with Graves' hyperthyroidism. The V and J genes are TRBV24-1 and TRBJ2-3; 7 bases fit TRBD1. The sample was peripheral blood or thyroid tissue (not recorded which). For the CDR3, the DNA is TGTGCCACCAGTGACAATAACAGGGGATTGGATACGCAGTATTTT. Translating gives CATSDNNRGLDTQYF.